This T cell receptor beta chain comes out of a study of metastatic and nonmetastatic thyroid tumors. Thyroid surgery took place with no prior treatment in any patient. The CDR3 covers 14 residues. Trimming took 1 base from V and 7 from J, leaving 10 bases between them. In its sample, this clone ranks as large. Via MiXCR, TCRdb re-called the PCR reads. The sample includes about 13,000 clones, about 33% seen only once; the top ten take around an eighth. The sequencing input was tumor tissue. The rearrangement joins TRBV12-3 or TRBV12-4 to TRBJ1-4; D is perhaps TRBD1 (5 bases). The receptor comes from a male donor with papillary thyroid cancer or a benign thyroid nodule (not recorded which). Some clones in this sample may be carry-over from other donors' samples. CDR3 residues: CASSLDPRGEKLFF. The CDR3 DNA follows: TGTGCCAGCAGTTTAGACCCAAGGGGTGAAAAACTGTTTTTT.